The 30 T cell receptor beta chains below all came from one sample that was sequenced in a study of cytomegalovirus exposure and HLA in healthy donors. PCR employed 60 Vbeta and 13 Jbeta primers. Sequencing was performed with immunoSEQ multiplex PCR; in TCRdb, only in-frame clones are kept and a portion is missing. The sample lists 75,000 to 90,000 clones, 78% occurring once. The sequenced sample consisted of PBMCs. The receptors derive from a woman aged 40 to 49 in good health and CMV-seropositive.

The chain recombines TRBV19 with TRBJ2-1; 8 bases agree with TRBD1. CDR1 is LNHDA, CDR2 SQIVND, per germline (reference sequence). The CDR3 is made up of 15 amino acids. After removal of 6 bases from V and 7 bases from J, the junction contained 11 bases not matched to a gene. CDR3 in DNA: TGTGCCAGTAGGATCGACAGGGGAAGAGGAAATGAGCAGTTCTTC. Translating gives CASRIDRGRGNEQFF.

The chain carries TRBV19 and TRBJ2-3; 8 bases are a match to TRBD1. CDR1 is LNHDA, CDR2 SQIVND, per germline (reference sequence). The length of the CDR3 is 14 residues. The junction had 1 base not matched to a gene; V was cut back by 2 bases and J by 3 bases. The CDR3 spells CASSIQGATDTQYF. The CDR3 bases are TGTGCCAGTAGTATACAGGGGGCAACAGATACGCAGTATTTT.

V gene TRBV5-5 combines with J gene TRBJ2-2, with D maybe TRBD1 (6 bases). The V gene's germline CDR1 is SGHKS and CDR2 YYEKEE (reference sequence). V lost 4 bases to trimming and J lost 5 bases, with 9 bases between them. The CDR3 totals 13 residues. The CDR3 DNA is TGTGCCAGCAGCCCGAGGGGGACCGGGGAGCTGTTTTTT. It translates to CASSPRGTGELFF.

This clone was detected only a few times. This chain connects TRBV13 to TRBJ1-1, with D hard to call. This CDR3 contains 12 residues. Trimming shortened V by 0 bases and J by 7 bases, and 6 bases separated the two germline ends. Germline-derived CDR1 and CDR2 are PRHDT and FYEKMQ (reference sequence). The CDR3 coding sequence is TGTGCCAGCAGCTTAGGAAGAGATGAAGCTTTCTTT. Its protein is CASSLGRDEAFF.

The chain uses TRBV7-2 and TRBJ1-4; 10 bases align to TRBD1. V shed 5 bases and J 7 bases; nucleotides not matched to a gene: 7. Germline lookup yields CDR1 SGHTA and CDR2 FQGNSA. There are 15 residues in the CDR3. The CDR3 sequence is CASSVGQGPGEKLFF. The DNA of the CDR3 is TGTGCCAGCAGCGTGGGACAGGGGCCAGGTGAAAAACTGTTTTTT.

There are a few counts of this clone. The rearrangement joins TRBV2 to TRBJ2-1; tentative D call: TRBD1 (6 bases). Germline values: CDR1 SNHLY, CDR2 FYNNEI. The CDR3 runs to 15 residues. V dropped 6 bases and J dropped 4 bases, with 16 bases sitting between them. CDR3 DNA sequence: TGTGCCAGCAGCCTAGGGCAGGGGCCATACAATGAGCAGTTCTTC. This gives the protein CASSLGQGPYNEQFF.

The rearrangement uses TRBV6-5 and TRBJ1-4; 8 bases map to TRBD1. The ends lost 4 bases at V and 5 bases at J; junction bases unmatched: 6. CDR3 length equals 15 residues. Germline V CDR1 and CDR2: MNHEY, SVGAGI. CDR3 nucleotide sequence: TGTGCCAGCAGTTTTAGGGACAGGCTCAATGAAAAACTGTTTTTT. Its protein is CASSFRDRLNEKLFF.

This chain links TRBV30 with TRBJ1-3, with D possibly being TRBD1 (6 bases). CDR3 length: 13 amino acids. In germline, CDR1 is GTSNPN, CDR2 SVGIG (reference sequence). The CDR3 reads CACPRGGRDTIYF. The CDR3 nucleotides read TGTGCATGCCCCCGGGGGGGGCGAGACACCATATATTTT. Full variable domain (outside the CDR3, taken from reference TRBV30 and TRBJ1-3): SQTIHQWPATLVQPVGSPLSLECTVEGTSNPNLYWYRQAAGRGLQLLFYSVGIGQISSEVPQNLSASRPQDRQFILSSKKLLLSDSGFYLCACPRGGRDTIYFGEGSWLTVV.

The chain recombines TRBV19 with TRBJ1-5; 7 bases line up with TRBD1. The CDR3 covers 15 residues. Trimming cost V 6 bases and J 6 bases; bases outside gene matches: 11. From germline, CDR1 is LNHDA and CDR2 SQIVND (reference sequence). The CDR3 DNA reads as TGTGCCAGTAGGTTAGACAGGGCCCCCCTTCAGCCCCAGCATTTT. This gives the protein CASRLDRAPLQPQHF.

The chain has TRBV19 and TRBJ2-3; D may be TRBD1 (5 bases). The V gene's germline CDR1 is LNHDA and CDR2 SQIVND (reference sequence). The CDR3 contains 15 residues. Trimming removed 0 bases at V and 0 bases at J, with 7 bases between. Here the CDR3 DNA reads TGTGCCAGTAGTATAGACAGGGTTAGCACAGATACGCAGTATTTT. The encoded protein is CASSIDRVSTDTQYF.

The chain employs TRBV7-9 and TRBJ1-2, with 11 bases fitting TRBD1. Trimming at V came to 2 bases and at J to 8 bases, leaving 4 bases not matched to a gene. The length of the CDR3 is 14 residues. From germline, CDR1 is SEHNR and CDR2 FQNEAQ (reference sequence). DNA for the CDR3: TGTGCCAGCAGCTTAAGTGGGACAGGGGGAGGCTACACCTTC. Its translation: CASSLSGTGGGYTF.

The J gene is TRBJ2-3, the V gene TRBV28, with D perhaps matching TRBD1 (6 bases). CDR3 size: 14 residues. V was pared by 3 bases and J by 3 bases, with 10 bases between. Germline lookup yields CDR1 MDHEN and CDR2 SYDVKM. CDR3 nucleotides: TGTGCCAGCAGTTTGAACAGGGCAACAGATACGCAGTATTTT. Its protein is CASSLNRATDTQYF.

This chain connects TRBV7-2 to TRBJ2-7; TRBD2 aligns across 8 bases. Germline CDR1 and CDR2: SGHTA and FQGNSA. V dropped 4 bases and J dropped 2; count of bases not matched to a gene: 16. This CDR3 is 18 amino acids long. The CDR3 region has the DNA TGTGCCAGCAGCTCCGGGGGTAGCGGGGCGACCCTCGCCTACGAGCAGTACTTC. Its protein is CASSSGGSGATLAYEQYF. Drawing the rest from reference TRBV7-2 and TRBJ2-7, the complete variable domain is GAGVSQSPSNKVTEKGKDVELRCDPISGHTALYWYRQSLGQGLEFLIYFQGNSAPDKSGLPSDRFSAERTGGSVSTLTIQRTQQEDSAVYLCASSSGGSGATLAYEQYFGPGTRLTVT.

The chain couples TRBV6-1 to TRBJ2-1; D is ambiguous. This CDR3 has 13 amino acids. Trimming pared 5 bases from V and 7 bases from J, leaving 12 bases between. The germline CDR1 and CDR2 sequences are MNHNS and SASEGT. The CDR3 DNA sequence: TGTGCCAGCAGTCCTGGGCTAAGTAATGAGCAGTTCTTC. This gives the protein CASSPGLSNEQFF.

The J gene is TRBJ2-3, the V gene TRBV5-6, with 7 bases that match TRBD2. Germline V gene sequence: CDR1 SGHDT, CDR2 YYEEEE. CDR3 length equals 14 residues. The V and J ends lost 5 bases and 2 bases, in that order; junction bases with no gene match: 5. The CDR3 loop is CASSLGGNTDTQYF. Written as DNA, the CDR3 is TGTGCCAGCAGTCTGGGGGGGAACACAGATACGCAGTATTTT.

The CDR3 nucleotides are TGTGCCAGCAGCCTCGCCCTGGGGGCCAACTATGGCTACACCTTC. It translates to CASSLALGANYGYTF. The V call is TRBV9, the J call TRBJ1-2; weak D call: TRBD1 (6 bases). The V end lost 4 bases, the J end lost 2 bases, and 15 bases lay between the germline ends. The CDR3 loop spans 15 amino acids. Germline loops: CDR1 SGDLS, CDR2 YYNGEE.

In the case of this clone: A junction end diverges from the germline sequence, so it may reflect a read error. This sequence joins TRBV7-9 and TRBJ1-2; perhaps TRBD1 as D (5 bases). CDR3 length equals 12 residues. The V gene's germline CDR1 is SEHNR and CDR2 FQNEAQ (reference sequence). CDR3 protein: CSSTEGTLGYTF. The DNA of the CDR3 is TGTTCCAGCACGGAGGGGACCCTTGGCTACACCTTC.

The genes are TRBV6-5 and TRBJ1-2; 7 bases line up with TRBD1. J gave up 1 base and V 5 bases, and 4 bases lay outside the gene matches. The CDR3 spans 14 residues. Germline lookup yields CDR1 MNHEY and CDR2 SVGAGI. Here the CDR3 DNA reads TGTGCCAGCAGTGGACAGGAAAGTAACTATGGCTACACCTTC. Residues: CASSGQESNYGYTF.

This clone was observed once. This chain connects TRBV19 to TRBJ2-2; D is unresolved. CDR3 length: 14 amino acids. Deletions cut 0 bases from V and 1 base from J, with 3 bases between. The germline CDR1 and CDR2 sequences are LNHDA and SQIVND (reference sequence). The CDR3 loop is CASSIDGNTGELFF. The CDR3 DNA follows: TGTGCCAGTAGTATAGACGGGAACACCGGGGAGCTGTTTTTT.

The chain couples TRBV30 to TRBJ1-3, with a possible D match to TRBD1 (6 bases). Germline V gene sequence: CDR1 GTSNPN, CDR2 SVGIG (reference sequence). The V and J ends lost 4 bases and 3 bases respectively, with 10 bases between them. This CDR3 has 13 residues. The CDR3 nucleotides read TGTGCCTGGATAAAGGACAGTGGAAACACCATATATTTT. It specifies CAWIKDSGNTIYF.

The CDR3 reads CASSLQATTGYTF. CDR3 nucleotides: TGTGCCAGCAGCTTACAGGCAACGACCGGCTACACCTTC. This chain joins TRBV7-9 and TRBJ1-2; D gene ambiguous. V lost 2 bases and J lost 8, with 12 bases in between. Germline V gene lookup returns CDR1 SEHNR and CDR2 FQNEAQ (reference sequence). The CDR3 extends over 13 amino acids.

V and J are TRBV4-2 and TRBJ2-7; 10 nucleotides line up with TRBD2. Trimming took 4 bases from V and 2 from J; bases not matched to a gene: 8. This CDR3 is built from 16 residues. Germline-derived CDR1 and CDR2 are LGHNA and YNFKEQ. CDR3 nucleotides: TGTGCCAGCAGCCCCTCGACTAGCGGGCATACCTACGAGCAGTACTTC. Translation: CASSPSTSGHTYEQYF.

The rearrangement uses TRBV13 and TRBJ2-2; TRBD2 aligns across 7 bases. In germline, CDR1 is PRHDT, CDR2 FYEKMQ (reference sequence). J lost 1 base, V lost 5 bases, and 7 bases had no gene match. CDR3 length: 16 residues. The CDR3 bases are TGTGCCAGCAGCCATGTGGGGGGGGAGAACACCGGGGAGCTGTTTTTT. It yields the protein CASSHVGGENTGELFF.

The chain recombines TRBV11-3 with TRBJ2-3; 12 positions match TRBD2. The V segment lost 5 bases and the J segment 3 bases; nucleotides outside the gene matches: 6. Looked up from germline, CDR1 is SGHNT and CDR2 is YENEEA. The CDR3 contains 16 residues. As DNA, the CDR3 is TGTGCCAGCAGCATGGGGACTAGCGGGCGGACAGATACGCAGTATTTT. Translated, it gives CASSMGTSGRTDTQYF.

V usage is TRBV4-1 and J usage is TRBJ2-2; TRBD2 agrees at 8 bases. Trimming cost V 11 bases and J 8 bases; bases outside gene matches: 22. The germline CDR1 and CDR2 sequences are MGHRA and YSYEKL. The CDR3 is 17 amino acids. In DNA form, the CDR3 reads TGCGCCGGTGTCTCAGCGGGGGCCCACTACAGCGCTGGGGAGCTGTTTTTT. Encoded protein: CAGVSAGAHYSAGELFF.

This chain links TRBV14 with TRBJ1-2; D gene unclear. The ends were cut back, 2 bases at V and 3 bases at J, with 4 bases in the middle. CDR3 length: 12 amino acids. Germline CDR1 is SGHDN and CDR2 is FVKESK. The CDR3, as DNA: TGTGCCAGCAGCCAACAGTACTATGGCTACACCTTC. Translated: CASSQQYYGYTF.

This sequence joins TRBV11-2 and TRBJ2-5; 10 bases match TRBD2. CDR1 and CDR2 from the germline V gene are SGHAT and FQNNGV. CDR3 size: 16 residues. V was pared by 3 bases and J by 4 bases, with 8 bases of the junction left unmatched. CDR3: CASSFGSGGRGETQYF. As DNA, the CDR3 is TGTGCCAGCAGCTTTGGTAGCGGGGGGCGAGGAGAGACCCAGTACTTC.

J is TRBJ1-1 and V is TRBV19; possible D gene TRBD1, 5 bases. This CDR3 comprises 15 residues. The germline V gene encodes CDR1 LNHDA and CDR2 SQIVND (reference sequence). The V gene lost 3 bases and the J gene lost 1 base, with 12 bases spanning the gap. CDR3 amino acids: CASSIGSGRNTEAFF. The DNA of the CDR3 is TGTGCCAGTAGTATCGGGTCAGGGCGGAACACTGAAGCTTTCTTT.

The V and J genes are TRBV5-1 and TRBJ2-7, with 11 positions matching TRBD2. The CDR3 has 16 amino acids. With 4 bases clipped from V and 0 bases from J, the junction kept 6 bases outside the gene matches. Germline V lookup: CDR1 SGHRS, CDR2 YFSETQ. CDR3 sequence: CASSPTGTSGSYEQYF. CDR3 sequence (DNA): TGCGCCAGCAGCCCAACCGGGACTAGCGGCTCCTACGAGCAGTACTTC.

The CDR3, as DNA: TGTGCCTGGAGTGTAACAGGGAACACCGGGGAGCTGTTTTTT. It is translated as CAWSVTGNTGELFF. The chain carries TRBV30 and TRBJ2-2, with D perhaps TRBD1 (5 bases). The V gene's germline CDR1 is GTSNPN and CDR2 SVGIG (reference sequence). Trimming cost V 0 bases and J 1 base, with 6 bases left between them. The CDR3 sequence is 14 residues long.